Presented here are 21 T cell receptor beta chains from one specimen sequenced in a study of T cell responses to AZD1222 COVID-19 vaccine. Measured with immunoSEQ multiplex PCR; TCRdb has only the in-frame clones, and not every one. The sample holds more than 11,000 clones, roughly 80% seen once. The starting material was peripheral blood, obtained 28 days after the second AZD1222 dose. These receptors all stem from an adult who received the AZD1222 COVID-19 vaccine.

This rearrangement joins TRBV30 to TRBJ2-3, with D possibly matching TRBD1 (5 bases). Looked up from germline, CDR1 is GTSNPN and CDR2 is SVGIG (reference sequence). The CDR3 length is 15 residues. The ends were cut back, 0 bases at V and 0 bases at J, with 10 bases in the middle. This CDR3 is CAWSVSQGSTDTQYF. The CDR3 region has the DNA TGTGCCTGGAGTGTTAGCCAGGGAAGCACAGATACGCAGTATTTT.

The rearrangement joins TRBV3-1 (or the pseudogene TRBV3-2) to TRBJ1-1, with 7 bases that match TRBD1. CDR3 length: 14 amino acids. Germline CDR1 LGHDT, CDR2 YNNKEL (reference sequence). The trim removed 5 bases at V and 4 bases at J, leaving 7 bases unmatched. The CDR3 nucleotides are TGTGCCAGCAGCTTACAGGGGTTTGGCACTGAAGCTTTCTTT. This sequence encodes CASSLQGFGTEAFF.

This chain uses TRBV4-2 with TRBJ2-2; no firm D call. This CDR3 region has 13 residues. Germline CDR1 reads LGHNA; CDR2 reads YNFKEQ. V was shortened by 0 bases and J by 4 bases, with 3 bases between the two germline ends. The CDR3 loop is CASSQESTGELFF. CDR3 DNA: TGTGCCAGCAGCCAAGAGTCCACCGGGGAGCTGTTTTTT.

V and J are TRBV20-1 and TRBJ2-1; 8 bases are shared with TRBD1. The germline V gene encodes CDR1 DFQATT and CDR2 SNEGSKA (reference sequence). V shed 3 bases and J 3 bases; nucleotides not matched to a gene: 4. The CDR3 spans 14 residues. CDR3 in DNA: TGCAGTGCTAGTCGTACAGGGGGCTACAATGAGCAGTTCTTC. Translating gives CSASRTGGYNEQFF.

The chain recombines TRBV2 with TRBJ1-1; D uncertain. There are 13 residues in the CDR3. Trimming shortened V by 7 bases and J by 1 base, and 10 bases separated the two germline ends. CDR1 SNHLY and CDR2 FYNNEI come from the germline V gene. The CDR3 coding sequence is TGTGCCAGCACCGCCGACACGAACACTGAAGCTTTCTTT. Its protein is CASTADTNTEAFF.

The J gene is TRBJ2-7, the V gene TRBV4-3, with D perhaps matching TRBD2 (6 bases). The CDR3 is made up of 15 amino acids. In germline, CDR1 is LGHNA, CDR2 YSLEER. The ends were cut back, 0 bases at V and 2 bases at J, with 11 bases in the middle. This chain's CDR3 is CASSQELAGTYEQYF. The DNA for the CDR3 is TGCGCCAGCAGCCAAGAGTTGGCGGGAACCTACGAGCAGTACTTC.

Comment on this clone: One end of the junction varies from germline; a read error may be responsible. The rearrangement uses TRBV19 and TRBJ2-7, with TRBD2 matching 9 bases. In germline, CDR1 is LNHDA, CDR2 SQIVND (reference sequence). There are 17 residues in the CDR3. The DNA for the CDR3 is TGTGCCAGTAGTAATTACTATTTCAGCGGGAGGTCCTACGGGCAGTACTTC. Residues: CASSNYYFSGRSYGQYF.

V is TRBV19 and J is TRBJ2-1; 8 bases are shared with TRBD1. Per germline, CDR1 LNHDA and CDR2 SQIVND (reference sequence). This CDR3 is built from 13 residues. The J segment lost 8 bases and the V segment lost 6 bases, leaving 6 bases of the junction unmatched. DNA of the CDR3: TGTGCCAGTAGACCTAGGACAGGGCATGAGCAGTTCTTC. Translating gives CASRPRTGHEQFF.

This clone was picked up a small number of times. The gene calls are TRBV2 and TRBJ2-7; TRBD1 matches at 8 bases. CDR1 SNHLY and CDR2 FYNNEI come from the germline V gene. V lost 4 bases to trimming and J lost 2 bases; unmatched junction nucleotides: 7. The CDR3 length is 15 residues. The CDR3 here is CASSVVTGVAYEQYF. CDR3 DNA sequence: TGTGCCAGCAGTGTAGTGACAGGGGTAGCCTACGAGCAGTACTTC. Full variable domain (remainder filled in from reference TRBV2 and TRBJ2-7): EPEVTQTPSHQVTQMGQEVILRCVPISNHLYFYWYRQILGQKVEFLVSFYNNEISEKSEIFDDQFSVERPDGSNFTLKIRSTKLEDSAMYFCASSVVTGVAYEQYFGPGTRLTVT.

Within the sample, this clone is medium-sized (0.01 to 0.1%). V usage is TRBV19 and J usage is TRBJ2-7, with 7 bases lining up with TRBD1. CDR1 is LNHDA and CDR2 is SQIVND in the germline V gene (reference sequence). Germline trimming cut 8 bases from V and 3 bases from J; bases unmatched to any gene: 10. The CDR3 runs 14 residues. CDR3 protein: CASGNRQGFYEQYF. CDR3 DNA: TGTGCCAGTGGTAATCGACAGGGATTCTACGAGCAGTACTTC.

This rearrangement joins TRBV7-6 to TRBJ2-6, with 7 bases lining up with TRBD1. V gave up 0 bases and J gave up 3 bases; unmatched junction bases: 8. The CDR3 consists of 18 residues. CDR1 and CDR2 (germline): SGHVS, FNYEAQ. Here the CDR3 reads CASSLAGDSPSGANVLTF. The CDR3 DNA is TGTGCCAGCAGCTTAGCGGGGGACAGCCCCAGTGGGGCCAACGTCCTGACTTTC.

This clone showed up just once. This chain uses TRBV15 with TRBJ1-1; TRBD1 matches 8 bases. Unmatched junction bases numbered 7, after V lost 6 bases and J lost 4 bases. The CDR3 has 14 residues. Germline CDR1 and CDR2: LNHNV and YYDKDF (reference sequence). The CDR3 region has the DNA TGTGCCACCAGAGAAAGGACAGGGCTCACTGAAGCTTTCTTT. Its translation: CATRERTGLTEAFF.

CDR3 sequence reads: CASSLGTGVNTGELFF. The CDR3 nucleotides are TGTGCCAGCAGCCTGGGGACAGGGGTGAACACCGGGGAGCTGTTTTTT. The gene calls are TRBV4-2 and TRBJ2-2, with 10 bases lining up with TRBD1. The CDR3 has 16 amino acids. V lost 4 bases to trimming and J lost 1 base; unmatched junction nucleotides: 3. CDR1 and CDR2 from the germline V gene are LGHNA and YNFKEQ.

The J gene is TRBJ1-5, the V gene TRBV6-5; D unresolved. The CDR3 sequence is 13 residues long. Germline CDR1 MNHEY, CDR2 SVGAGI. V lost 8 bases, J lost 4 bases, and 12 bases lay in between. The CDR3 reads CASLSTANQPQHF. The CDR3 DNA reads TGTGCCAGCTTGAGCACGGCAAATCAGCCCCAGCATTTT.

The chain carries TRBV7-9 and TRBJ2-3; 7 positions agree with TRBD2. The germline CDR1 and CDR2 sequences are SEHNR and FQNEAQ (reference sequence). The CDR3 runs to 17 residues. V gave up 2 bases and J gave up 2 bases; unmatched junction bases: 10. The CDR3 spells CASSLKGAGRYTDTQYF. The CDR3 DNA follows: TGTGCCAGCAGCTTAAAGGGAGCGGGGAGGTACACAGATACGCAGTATTTT.

This clone was detected only once. This chain joins TRBV18 and TRBJ1-5; D might be TRBD1 (5 bases). The CDR3 is made up of 15 amino acids. The V gene lost 0 bases and the J gene lost 0 bases, with 6 bases spanning the gap. The germline V gene has CDR1 KGHSH and CDR2 LQKENI. CDR3 DNA sequence: TGTGCCAGCTCACCACCGGGGGTTAGCAATCAGCCCCAGCATTTT. The encoded protein is CASSPPGVSNQPQHF. Full variable domain (outside the CDR3, taken from reference TRBV18 and TRBJ1-5): NAGVMQNPRHLVRRRGQEARLRCSPMKGHSHVYWYRQLPEEGLKFMVYLQKENIIDESGMPKERFSAEFPKEGPSILRIQQVVRGDSAAYFCASSPPGVSNQPQHFGDGTRLSIL.

The chain joins TRBV7-9 to TRBJ2-3; 9 positions match TRBD2. The ends lost 0 bases at V and 6 bases at J; junction bases unmatched: 7. The CDR3 spans 16 residues. Germline V lookup: CDR1 SEHNR, CDR2 FQNEAQ (reference sequence). CDR3 in amino acids: CASSLATSGSADTQYF. Written as DNA, the CDR3 is TGTGCCAGCAGCTTAGCGACTAGCGGTTCTGCTGATACGCAGTATTTT.

The V and J genes are TRBV3-1 (or the pseudogene TRBV3-2) and TRBJ1-3; D is uncertain. The CDR3 has 13 amino acids. With 5 bases removed from V and 1 base from J, the gap between germline ends came to 6 bases. Germline values: CDR1 LGHDT, CDR2 YNNKEL (reference sequence). CDR3 bases: TGTGCCAGCAGCGTACAATCTGGAAACACCATATATTTT. Translation gives CASSVQSGNTIYF.

The V gene is TRBV12-3 or TRBV12-4, the J gene TRBJ1-5, with D possibly being TRBD1 (6 bases). The CDR3 has 13 amino acids. V shed 6 bases and J shed 1 base, with 7 bases lying between them. Here the CDR3 reads CASSTGSNQPQHF. For the CDR3, the DNA is TGTGCCAGCAGCACAGGGAGCAATCAGCCCCAGCATTTT.

The table lists this clone with a count of one. The CDR3 reads CASSLPRTEYEQYF. CDR3 sequence (DNA): TGTGCCAGCAGCTTACCGAGGACAGAGTACGAGCAGTACTTC. J is TRBJ2-7 and V is TRBV7-9; D is perhaps TRBD1 (6 bases). Trimming removed 2 bases at V and 4 bases at J, with 12 bases between. The length of the CDR3 is 14 residues. CDR1 and CDR2 (germline): SEHNR, FQNEAQ (reference sequence).

V is TRBV10-3 and J is TRBJ2-2; 7 bases map to TRBD1. The CDR3 contains 16 residues. Looked up from germline, CDR1 is ENHRY and CDR2 is SYGVKD. Trimming removed 4 bases from V and 1 base from J; junction bases left unmatched: 6. The CDR3 nucleotides are TGTGCCATCAGTGGGGCCCGGACAGGGAACACCGGGGAGCTGTTTTTT. Translating gives CAISGARTGNTGELFF.